Below, 20 T cell receptor beta chains from the same sample are listed, as sequenced in a study of CD8+CD57+ T cells in acquired aplastic anemia. The use of genomic DNA as template underpinned the TCR beta VDJ and CDR3 profiling. In TCRdb, the reads were re-called with MiXCR into one record per CDR3 protein. The table shows a few hundred thousand distinct CDR3 sequences, with about 59% occurring only once. The sequenced sample was sorted CD4+, CD8+, or CD8+CD57+ T cells (not recorded which) from PBMCs. These receptors came from a human donor in good health.

This clonotype was counted many times. This CDR3 reads CASSQDLGQGYEQYF. In DNA form, the CDR3 reads TGCGCCAGCAGCCAAGATCTGGGACAGGGCTACGAGCAGTACTTC. The genes are TRBV4-1 and TRBJ2-7, with TRBD1 identical over 9 bases. Looked up from germline, CDR1 is MGHRA and CDR2 is YSYEKL. V was clipped by 0 bases and J by 3 bases; unmatched bases: 3. There are 15 residues in the CDR3.

This clonotype showed up many times. The V and J genes are TRBV24-1 and TRBJ2-7; D is possibly TRBD1 (6 bases). CDR3 size: 13 residues. V shed 9 bases and J shed 5 bases, with 16 bases lying between them. The V gene's germline CDR1 is KGHDR and CDR2 SFDVKD. The CDR3, as DNA: TGTGCCACCCGAGGGGGTCGAGGGAACGAGCAGTACTTC. Protein product: CATRGGRGNEQYF.

The V gene is TRBV19, the J gene TRBJ2-3; a possible D gene is TRBD2 (7 bases). The V gene's germline CDR1 is LNHDA and CDR2 SQIVND (reference sequence). V lost 5 bases to trimming and J lost 1 base, with 22 bases between them. This CDR3 comprises 18 residues. The CDR3 spells CASSPWTGGRGGTDTQYF. For the CDR3, the DNA is TGTGCCAGTAGTCCTTGGACGGGGGGCCGTGGCGGCACAGATACGCAGTATTTT.

There are a few counts of this clonotype. A much larger clone differs by one base, so this may be a read error. This sequence joins TRBV12-3 or TRBV12-4 and TRBJ2-3; D ambiguous. This CDR3 is 15 amino acids long. The CDR3 DNA reads TGTGCCACCAGGTTTCAGCCTTTTAGCACAGATGCGCAGTATTTT. Residues: CATRFQPFSTDAQYF.

The rearrangement links TRBV25-1 to TRBJ1-5; D call uncertain. From germline, CDR1 is MGHDK and CDR2 SYGVNS. The CDR3 runs 15 residues. V lost 2 bases and J 3 bases, leaving 11 bases between the germline ends. The CDR3: CASSEREIVNQPQHF. Written as DNA, the CDR3 is TGTGCCAGCAGTGAAAGGGAGATCGTCAATCAGCCCCAGCATTTT.

The sample holds one count of this clonotype. This chain joins TRBV20-1 and TRBJ2-7; 8 nucleotides align to TRBD2. The CDR3 is made up of 13 amino acids. The V and J ends lost 4 bases and 3 bases, in that order; junction bases with no gene match: 5. CDR1 and CDR2 (germline): DFQATT, SNEGSKA (reference sequence). The CDR3: CSAMAGGYYEQYF. CDR3 DNA: TGCAGTGCTATGGCGGGGGGATACTACGAGCAGTACTTC.

This clonotype was seen a handful of times. This chain uses TRBV18 with TRBJ2-7; D is ambiguous. The V gene's germline CDR1 is KGHSH and CDR2 LQKENI. V lost 3 bases to trimming and J lost 3 bases, with 12 bases between them. There are 14 residues in the CDR3. Written as DNA, the CDR3 is TGTGCCAGCTCACCGGCACAGTTCAACTACGAGCAGTACTTC. Amino acids: CASSPAQFNYEQYF. Supplemented by reference TRBV18 and TRBJ2-7, the full variable domain reads NAGVMQNPRHLVRRRGQEARLRCSPMKGHSHVYWYRQLPEEGLKFMVYLQKENIIDESGMPKERFSAEFPKEGPSILRIQQVVRGDSAAYFCASSPAQFNYEQYFGPGTRLTVT.

This clonotype was seen many times. The chain has TRBV7-9 and TRBJ2-3; TRBD2 matches at 7 bases. With 1 base clipped from V and 4 bases from J, the junction kept 8 bases outside the gene matches. Germline V CDR1 and CDR2: SEHNR, FQNEAQ (reference sequence). This CDR3 is 16 amino acids long. CDR3 amino acids: CASSLGGRENADTQYF. The CDR3 nucleotides are TGTGCCAGCAGCTTAGGAGGGCGGGAGAATGCAGATACGCAGTATTTT. Together with reference TRBV7-9 and TRBJ2-3, the CDR3 gives the full variable domain: DTGVSQNPRHKITKRGQNVTFRCDPISEHNRLYWYRQTLGQGPEFLTYFQNEAQLEKSRLLSDRFSAERPKGSFSTLEIQRTEQGDSAMYLCASSLGGRENADTQYFGPGTRLTVL.

In this sample, this clonotype turned up many times. V usage is TRBV6-2 or TRBV6-3 and J usage is TRBJ2-5; 11 bases fit TRBD2. The CDR3 has 17 amino acids. The germline V gene has CDR1 MNHEY and CDR2 SVGEGT. Unmatched junction bases numbered 9, after V lost 1 base and J lost 5 bases. The CDR3 reads CASSYWTSGSPGETQYF. DNA for the CDR3: TGTGCCAGCAGTTACTGGACTAGCGGGTCCCCGGGGGAGACCCAGTACTTC.

This clonotype was observed at least ten times. V gene TRBV2 combines with J gene TRBJ2-3; D gene uncertain. CDR1 SNHLY and CDR2 FYNNEI come from the germline V gene. The CDR3 spans 14 residues. The ends were cut back, 7 bases at V and 0 bases at J, with 11 bases in the middle. CDR3 nucleotide sequence: TGTGCCAGCATCTCCAGCGAGAGCACAGATACGCAGTATTTT. It translates to CASISSESTDTQYF. Full variable domain (remainder filled in from reference TRBV2 and TRBJ2-3): EPEVTQTPSHQVTQMGQEVILRCVPISNHLYFYWYRQILGQKVEFLVSFYNNEISEKSEIFDDQFSVERPDGSNFTLKIRSTKLEDSAMYFCASISSESTDTQYFGPGTRLTVL.

The chain links TRBV24-1 to TRBJ1-1; D is uncertain. V gave up 0 bases and J gave up 10 bases, with 8 bases separating them. Germline CDR1 and CDR2: KGHDR and SFDVKD. The CDR3 loop spans 12 amino acids. CDR3 loop: CATSDLDNLAFF. DNA of the CDR3: TGTGCCACCAGTGATTTGGACAATTTAGCTTTCTTT.

This clonotype has a count of ten or more. The V gene is TRBV11-2, the J gene TRBJ1-1; the D is unclear. In germline, CDR1 is SGHAT, CDR2 FQNNGV. Between the trimmed V and J ends, which lost 5 bases and 4 bases, there was a span of 17 bases. There are 15 residues in the CDR3. The CDR3 DNA follows: TGTGCCAGCAGCCTACTTAAGGGAGGTGGCACTGAAGCTTTCTTT. This sequence encodes CASSLLKGGGTEAFF.

The sample holds a few counts of this clonotype. V is TRBV10-3 and J is TRBJ1-2; D not certain. With 0 bases removed from V and 3 bases from J, the gap between germline ends came to 11 bases. The CDR3 is 15 residues long. Germline CDR1 and CDR2: ENHRY and SYGVKD. CDR3 coding DNA: TGTGCCATCAGTGAGTCCCTGCTGCCCTACTATGGCTACACCTTC. This sequence encodes CAISESLLPYYGYTF.

The J gene is TRBJ1-1, the V gene TRBV10-1, with 8 bases that match TRBD1. The CDR3 consists of 16 residues. CDR1 is WNHNN and CDR2 is SYGVQD in the germline V gene (reference sequence). The junction had 5 bases not matched to a gene; V was cut back by 0 bases and J by 2 bases. This CDR3 reads CASSESGQGANTEAFF. The CDR3 DNA follows: TGCGCCAGCAGTGAGTCTGGACAGGGAGCTAACACTGAAGCTTTCTTT.

The chain employs TRBV5-6 and TRBJ2-7; no clear D gene. This CDR3 comprises 12 residues. CDR1 and CDR2 from the germline V gene are SGHDT and YYEEEE. The ends were cut back, 4 bases at V and 6 bases at J, with 11 bases in the middle. The CDR3, as DNA: TGTGCCAGCAGCCCAGACTTGAGCGAGCAGTACTTC. Its protein is CASSPDLSEQYF.

This clonotype has at least ten counts. The V call is TRBV29-1, the J call TRBJ1-2; 10 bases are a match to TRBD1. The junction had 12 bases not matched to a gene; V was cut back by 4 bases and J by 4 bases. Germline values: CDR1 SQVTM, CDR2 ANQGSEA. The CDR3 spans 16 residues. This CDR3 reads CSVVGRGQGDLYGYTF. The CDR3 coding sequence is TGCAGCGTTGTCGGACGAGGACAGGGGGACCTCTATGGCTACACCTTC.

This clonotype was counted at least ten times. CDR3 in DNA: TGTGCCAGCAGCCAGCCAGGGGATACGCAGTATTTT. Its protein is CASSQPGDTQYF. This chain connects TRBV14 to TRBJ2-3; weak D call: TRBD1 (5 bases). The CDR3 has 12 amino acids. V was cut by 3 bases and J by 6 bases, with 7 bases left in between. The germline gives CDR1 SGHDN, CDR2 FVKESK.

The chain has TRBV20-1 and TRBJ2-7; 11 bases line up with TRBD1. The germline V gene has CDR1 DFQATT and CDR2 SNEGSKA (reference sequence). The V gene end was trimmed by 1 base and the J gene end by 2 bases; junction bases not matched to a gene: 1. The CDR3 has 14 amino acids. CDR3 sequence (DNA): TGCAGTGCTAGAGGGGACAGGGGGACCTACGAGCAGTACTTC. Amino acids: CSARGDRGTYEQYF.

This clonotype showed up just once. The chain joins TRBV29-1 to TRBJ2-2; tentative D call: TRBD2 (5 bases). The CDR3 length is 13 residues. V was trimmed by 4 bases and J by 7 bases, leaving 13 bases between them. The germline V gene encodes CDR1 SQVTM and CDR2 ANQGSEA. CDR3 in DNA: TGCAGCGTTGTCTGGGGTAGCGTCGGGGAGCTGTTTTTT. Its translation is CSVVWGSVGELFF.

This clonotype showed up many times. The chain has TRBV6-2 or TRBV6-3 and TRBJ2-3; the D is unclear. The CDR3 length is 14 residues. Trimming stripped 5 bases from V and 6 bases from J, with 15 bases between. CDR1 MNHEY and CDR2 SVGEGT come from the germline V gene. CDR3 residues: CASSTDFSLDTQYF. The DNA of the CDR3 is TGTGCCAGCAGTACCGACTTTTCTTTGGATACGCAGTATTTT.